The 22 T cell receptor beta chains reported below all come from one sample, sequenced in a study of T cells after yellow fever vaccination. TCRdb reprocessed the 5' RACE reads with MiXCR, giving one entry per CDR3 protein. The data contain approximately 300,000 distinct CDR3 sequences, 10% to 15% of them singletons. The material sequenced was CD4+ T cells sorted from PBMCs, taken 45 days after the yellow fever booster vaccination. The receptor set was obtained from a man aged 30-40 years who received the YFV17D yellow fever vaccine.

The V call is TRBV3-1, the J call TRBJ2-7; D assignment may be TRBD1 or TRBD2 (7 bases each). The germline V gene encodes CDR1 LGHDT and CDR2 YNNKEL (reference sequence). CDR3 size: 12 residues. Between the trimmed V and J ends, which lost 3 bases and 7 bases, there was a span of 10 bases. In DNA form, the CDR3 reads TGTGCCAGCAGCCACAGGGGGGGGGAGCAGTACTTC. This encodes CASSHRGGEQYF.

This sequence joins TRBV20-1 and TRBJ2-7, with TRBD2 matching over 12 bases. Unmatched junction bases numbered 5, after V lost 5 bases and J lost 0 bases. The germline V gene encodes CDR1 DFQATT and CDR2 SNEGSKA (reference sequence). The CDR3 spans 15 residues. The CDR3 nucleotides read TGCAGTGCTGGGACTAGCGGGTCCCTCTCCTACGAGCAGTACTTC. Encoded protein: CSAGTSGSLSYEQYF.

The chain recombines TRBV24-1 with TRBJ2-7; D uncertain. V was clipped by 4 bases and J by 4 bases, with 7 bases between them. Germline V gene data show CDR1 as KGHDR and CDR2 as SFDVKD. There are 12 residues in the CDR3. In nucleotides, the CDR3 is TGTGCCACCAGTGACTTCGGTTACGAGCAGTACTTC. Amino acids: CATSDFGYEQYF.

The table lists this clonotype with many counts. The chain is built from TRBV6-1 and TRBJ1-1, with 10 bases identical to TRBD1. The CDR3 totals 15 residues. With V trimmed by 6 bases and J by 4 bases, 8 bases remained unmatched. Per germline, CDR1 MNHNS and CDR2 SASEGT. The CDR3 region is CASRPDRDRGTEAFF. The CDR3 DNA reads TGTGCCAGCAGGCCCGACCGGGACAGGGGCACTGAAGCTTTCTTT.

The V and J genes are TRBV29-1 and TRBJ2-1; a possible D gene is TRBD1 (6 bases). The ends were cut back, 7 bases at V and 9 bases at J, with 13 bases in the middle. This CDR3 region has 11 residues. CDR1 is SQVTM, CDR2 ANQGSEA, per germline. CDR3 coding DNA: TGCAGCGGATTGACAGGTGTTGAGCAGTTCTTC. Translating gives CSGLTGVEQFF.

This clonotype was counted a few times. The J gene is TRBJ2-5, the V gene TRBV28; D possibly matches TRBD1 or TRBD2 (5 bases each). There are 14 residues in the CDR3. Germline V CDR1 and CDR2: MDHEN, SYDVKM. The V and J ends lost 1 base and 7 bases respectively, with 13 bases between them. CDR3 nucleotides: TGTGCCAGCAGTTTATCGGGGCGGCCCTCGACCCAGTACTTC. It codes for CASSLSGRPSTQYF. Full variable domain (remainder filled in from reference TRBV28 and TRBJ2-5): DVKVTQSSRYLVKRTGEKVFLECVQDMDHENMFWYRQDPGLGLRLIYFSYDVKMKEKGDIPEGYSVSREKKERFSLILESASTNQTSMYLCASSLSGRPSTQYFGPGTRLLVL.

This clonotype was counted many times. The chain links TRBV20-1 to TRBJ2-1; 9 bases map to TRBD2. V dropped 7 bases and J dropped 7; count of bases not matched to a gene: 14. This CDR3 has 15 residues. The germline V gene encodes CDR1 DFQATT and CDR2 SNEGSKA (reference sequence). For the CDR3, the DNA is TGCAGTGACCAAAATCCGGGACTAGCTGTAAATGAGCAGTTCTTC. Its protein is CSDQNPGLAVNEQFF.

This clonotype was picked up a small number of times. This rearrangement joins TRBV10-3 to TRBJ2-5, with D possibly TRBD1 on 5 matching bases. The CDR3 consists of 14 residues. Trimming left V 4 bases short and J 2 bases short, with 11 bases between. The germline V gene encodes CDR1 ENHRY and CDR2 SYGVKD. Here the CDR3 DNA reads TGTGCCATCAGTGCGCGCAGGGAACAAGAGACCCAGTACTTC. This gives the protein CAISARREQETQYF.

In its sample, this clonotype was seen a few times. This chain links TRBV9 with TRBJ1-1; D possibly corresponds to TRBD1 (5 bases). Germline V CDR1 and CDR2: SGDLS, YYNGEE. V lost 2 bases and J 4 bases, leaving 15 bases between the germline ends. This CDR3 comprises 15 residues. The CDR3 is CASSVGRVPFTEAFF. The CDR3 coding sequence is TGTGCCAGCAGCGTTGGCAGGGTCCCTTTCACTGAAGCTTTCTTT. Combining the CDR3 with reference TRBV9 and TRBJ1-1 gives the whole variable domain DSGVTQTPKHLITATGQRVTLRCSPRSGDLSVYWYQQSLDQGLQFLIQYYNGEERAKGNILERFSAQQFPDLHSELNLSSLELGDSALYFCASSVGRVPFTEAFFGQGTRLTVV.

This clonotype was seen a few times. J is TRBJ2-5 and V is TRBV7-2; the D gene could be TRBD1 or TRBD2 (5 bases each). CDR1 is SGHTA, CDR2 FQGNSA, per germline. Deletions cut 5 bases from V and 4 bases from J, with 14 bases between. This CDR3 is 14 amino acids long. Here the CDR3 DNA reads TGTGCCAGCAGCGCCCGGGGCTACGGAGAGACCCAGTACTTC. Protein sequence: CASSARGYGETQYF.

In its sample, this clonotype was seen a few times. The chain is built from TRBV7-3 and TRBJ2-1; 8 bases match TRBD2. V shed 2 bases and J 9 bases; nucleotides not matched to a gene: 9. The CDR3 contains 15 residues. CDR1 SGHTA and CDR2 FQGTGA come from the germline V gene. The CDR3: CASSLGGLEGTEQFF. CDR3 nucleotide sequence: TGTGCCAGCAGCTTAGGGGGACTAGAAGGCACTGAGCAGTTCTTC.

The chain carries TRBV12-3 or TRBV12-4 and TRBJ1-1; D is perhaps TRBD1 (6 bases). This CDR3 has 15 amino acids. Trimming stripped 4 bases from V and 2 bases from J, with 14 bases between. Here the CDR3 reads CASSSRGRVNTEAFF. The DNA for the CDR3 is TGTGCCAGCAGTTCCAGGGGTAGGGTCAACACTGAAGCTTTCTTT.

This chain uses TRBV15 with TRBJ2-5; D call uncertain. The CDR3 runs 15 residues. The ends were cut back, 0 bases at V and 5 bases at J, with 13 bases in the middle. Germline assignment: CDR1 LNHNV and CDR2 YYDKDF (reference sequence). CDR3 region: CATSRDYYQSETQYF. The CDR3 bases are TGTGCCACCAGCAGAGATTATTATCAGTCGGAGACCCAGTACTTC.

This clonotype was seen a handful of times. V usage is TRBV5-1 and J usage is TRBJ2-1, with 15 bases lining up with TRBD2. This CDR3 has 18 amino acids. CDR1 SGHRS and CDR2 YFSETQ come from the germline V gene. Trimming removed 4 bases from V and 7 bases from J; junction bases left unmatched: 12. CDR3 amino acids: CASSHLMGLAGGVNEQFF. The DNA of the CDR3 is TGCGCCAGCAGCCATCTCATGGGACTAGCGGGAGGAGTTAATGAGCAGTTCTTC.

V and J are TRBV7-2 and TRBJ2-1; 7 nucleotides agree with TRBD1. CDR3 length equals 20 residues. The germline gives CDR1 SGHTA, CDR2 FQGNSA. J gave up 0 bases and V 0 bases, and 14 bases lay outside the gene matches. CDR3 in amino acids: CASSLAFLSGTDDSYNEQFF. The CDR3 bases are TGTGCCAGCAGCTTAGCTTTTCTATCGGGGACAGACGACTCCTACAATGAGCAGTTCTTC.

V is TRBV29-1 and J is TRBJ2-1; no reliable D call. Trimming took 6 bases from V and 0 from J, leaving 18 bases between them. Per the germline V gene, CDR1 is SQVTM and CDR2 is ANQGSEA. CDR3 length: 16 residues. The chain's CDR3 is CSVVIARASSYNEQFF. The CDR3 DNA reads as TGCAGCGTAGTAATCGCCAGAGCGAGCTCCTACAATGAGCAGTTCTTC.

V gene TRBV5-1 combines with J gene TRBJ2-5; D not resolved. V lost 4 bases and J lost 3, with 10 bases in between. This CDR3 is built from 13 residues. Germline-derived CDR1 and CDR2 are SGHRS and YFSETQ. CDR3 residues: CASSNGPEETQYF. The CDR3 DNA sequence: TGCGCCAGCAGCAACGGACCCGAAGAGACCCAGTACTTC.

V and J are TRBV19 and TRBJ2-1; D is perhaps TRBD1 or TRBD2 (5 bases each). Between the trimmed V and J ends, which lost 4 bases and 7 bases, there was a span of 17 bases. The CDR3 spans 15 residues. CDR1 and CDR2 from the germline V gene are LNHDA and SQIVND (reference sequence). This chain's CDR3 is CASSTTDSPGNEQFF. The CDR3 DNA reads as TGTGCCAGTAGTACAACCGACAGTCCGGGGAATGAGCAGTTCTTC.

V usage is TRBV5-1 and J usage is TRBJ2-5, with D perhaps matching TRBD2 (5 bases). The V gene lost 2 bases and the J gene lost 5 bases, with 10 bases spanning the gap. The CDR3 runs 13 residues. Per the germline V gene, CDR1 is SGHRS and CDR2 is YFSETQ. The CDR3 is CASSFSSGETQYF. As DNA, the CDR3 is TGCGCCAGCAGCTTCTCCTCGGGGGAGACCCAGTACTTC. Complete variable domain (other parts from reference TRBV5-1 and TRBJ2-5): KAGVTQTPRYLIKTRGQQVTLSCSPISGHRSVSWYQQTPGQGLQFLFEYFSETQRNKGNFPGRFSGRQFSNSRSEMNVSTLELGDSALYLCASSFSSGETQYFGPGTRLLVL.

Here the CDR3 reads CASSLRVGNTGELFF. CDR3 bases: TGTGCCAGCAGCTTAAGGGTGGGAAACACCGGGGAGCTGTTTTTT. The chain is built from TRBV7-2 and TRBJ2-2; unclear D gene. Germline values: CDR1 SGHTA, CDR2 FQGNSA. There are 15 residues in the CDR3. V gave up 2 bases and J gave up 2 bases, with 9 bases separating them.

This clonotype appeared many times. V is TRBV27 and J is TRBJ2-1, with D possibly matching TRBD2 (6 bases). Per germline, CDR1 MNHEY and CDR2 SMNVEV (reference sequence). Trimming took 2 bases from V and 3 from J, leaving 11 bases between them. The CDR3 runs to 15 residues. The CDR3 sequence is CASSLEGSGYNEQFF. In DNA, the CDR3 is TGTGCCAGCAGTTTAGAGGGTAGCGGCTACAATGAGCAGTTCTTC.

This clonotype was recorded a few times. The chain couples TRBV7-2 to TRBJ2-5; TRBD2 matches 7 bases. Losses at the gene ends were 5 bases for V and 1 base for J; bases not matched to a gene: 7. This CDR3 is 15 amino acids long. Germline-derived CDR1 and CDR2 are SGHTA and FQGNSA. The DNA for the CDR3 is TGTGCCAGCAGCACCAGAGCGGGATCCCAAGAGACCCAGTACTTC. As protein: CASSTRAGSQETQYF.